The T cell receptor (beta chain) under discussion was sequenced for a study of graft-versus-host responses after intestinal transplantation. The protocol was immunoSEQ multiplex PCR, while the TCRdb copy is restricted to in-frame clones and leaves out a portion. The data show about 88,000 clones, 90% seen once. Concerning this clone: No antigen is known for it.

CDR3 length: 15 residues. Germline lookup yields CDR1 SGHTS and CDR2 YDEGEE. V was clipped by 4 bases and J by 8 bases; unmatched bases: 12. V and J are TRBV5-8 and TRBJ1-2; 9 bases align to TRBD1. The receptor's source is a human donor who received an intestinal transplant. Sequences were derived from unstimulated CD4+ T cells sorted from spleen or lymph node cells, sampled before intestinal transplant. In DNA form, the CDR3 reads TGTGCCAGCAGCCACCGGGACAGGGAGTCGTGGGGCTACACCTTC. Protein product: CASSHRDRESWGYTF.